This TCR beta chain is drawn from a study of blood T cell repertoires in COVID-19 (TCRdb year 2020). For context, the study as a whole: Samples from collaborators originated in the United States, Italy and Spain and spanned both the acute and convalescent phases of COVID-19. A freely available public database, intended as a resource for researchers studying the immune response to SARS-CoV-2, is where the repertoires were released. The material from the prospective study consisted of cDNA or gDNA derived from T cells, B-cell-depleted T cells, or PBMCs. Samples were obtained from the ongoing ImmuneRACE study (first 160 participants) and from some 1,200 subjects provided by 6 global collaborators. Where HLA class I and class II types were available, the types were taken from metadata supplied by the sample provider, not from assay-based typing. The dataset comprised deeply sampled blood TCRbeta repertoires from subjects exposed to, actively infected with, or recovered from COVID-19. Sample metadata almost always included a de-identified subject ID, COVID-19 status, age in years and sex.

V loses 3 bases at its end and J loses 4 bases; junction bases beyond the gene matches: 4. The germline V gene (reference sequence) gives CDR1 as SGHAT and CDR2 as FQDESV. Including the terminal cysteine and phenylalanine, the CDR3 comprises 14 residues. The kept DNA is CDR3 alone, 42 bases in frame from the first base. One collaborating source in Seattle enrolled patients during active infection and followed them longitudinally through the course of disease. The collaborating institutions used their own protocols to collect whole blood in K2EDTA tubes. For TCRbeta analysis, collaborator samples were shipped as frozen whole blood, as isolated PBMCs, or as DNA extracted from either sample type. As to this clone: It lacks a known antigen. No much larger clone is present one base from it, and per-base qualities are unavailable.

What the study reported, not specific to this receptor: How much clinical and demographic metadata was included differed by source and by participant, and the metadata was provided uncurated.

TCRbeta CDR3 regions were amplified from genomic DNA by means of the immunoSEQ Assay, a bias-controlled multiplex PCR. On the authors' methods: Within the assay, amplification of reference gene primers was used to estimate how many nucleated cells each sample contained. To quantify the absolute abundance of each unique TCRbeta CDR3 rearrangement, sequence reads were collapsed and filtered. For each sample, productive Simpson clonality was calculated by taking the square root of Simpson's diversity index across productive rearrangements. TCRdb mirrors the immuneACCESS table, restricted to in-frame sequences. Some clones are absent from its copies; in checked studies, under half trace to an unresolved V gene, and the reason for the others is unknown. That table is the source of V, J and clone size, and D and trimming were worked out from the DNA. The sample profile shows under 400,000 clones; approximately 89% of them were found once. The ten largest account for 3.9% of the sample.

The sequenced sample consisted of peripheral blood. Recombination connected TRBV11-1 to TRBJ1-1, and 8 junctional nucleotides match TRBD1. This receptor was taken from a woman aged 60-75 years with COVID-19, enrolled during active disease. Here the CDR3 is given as CASSFRGQTTEAFF. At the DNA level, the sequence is TGTGCCAGCAGCTTCAGGGGGCAGACCACTGAAGCTTTCTTT. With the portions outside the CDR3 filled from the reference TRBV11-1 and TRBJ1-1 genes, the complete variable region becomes EAEVAQSPRYKITEKSQAVAFWCDPISGHATLYWYRQILGQGPELLVQFQDESVVDDSQLPKDRFSAERLKGVDSTLKIQPAELGDSAMYLCASSFRGQTTEAFFGQGTRLTVV.